The 24 T cell receptor beta chains below were found in one sample sequenced in a study of blood T cells in healthy people across ages. Next came a second PCR, run for roughly 6 to 11 cycles, which used a sample-barcoded 5' primer along with a J-beta primer mix. TCRdb itself ran the 5' RACE reads through MiXCR, one entry per CDR3 protein. The table records roughly 1.6 million distinct CDR3 sequences, about 32% of them present only once. The sequencing sample was made of blood. All receptors come from a woman aged 30 to 39 in good health.

The CDR3 DNA reads as TGTGCCAGCCTTCCTGGGACAGACACAGATACGCAGTATTTT. It encodes CASLPGTDTDTQYF. The chain links TRBV2 to TRBJ2-3; 7 positions agree with TRBD1. CDR3 length: 14 residues. V was pared by 8 bases and J by 2 bases, with 7 bases of the junction left unmatched. CDR1 is SNHLY and CDR2 is FYNNEI in the germline V gene.

This clonotype was observed a single time. This rearrangement joins TRBV4-1 to TRBJ1-2; no clear D. The CDR3 is 12 residues long. Germline assignment: CDR1 MGHRA and CDR2 YSYEKL. With 1 base removed from V and 5 bases from J, the gap between germline ends came to 5 bases. As DNA, the CDR3 is TGCGCCAGCAGCCAAGGACGGTATGGCTACACCTTC. Translated, it gives CASSQGRYGYTF.

In DNA, the CDR3 is TGCAGTGCTAGCTCATTGGGGAGGAGCGGGAGACTCTACGAGCAGTACTTC. Residues: CSASSLGRSGRLYEQYF. The chain links TRBV20-1 to TRBJ2-7; 8 bases map to TRBD2. The CDR3 has 17 amino acids. The J segment lost 3 bases and the V segment lost 3 bases, leaving 16 bases of the junction unmatched. The germline V gene has CDR1 DFQATT and CDR2 SNEGSKA (reference sequence).

In this sample, this clonotype turned up a few times. The chain links TRBV7-9 to TRBJ2-3, with D possibly TRBD2 on 6 matching bases. Trimming removed 1 base from V and 8 bases from J, with 19 bases in between. Looked up from germline, CDR1 is SEHNR and CDR2 is FQNEAQ (reference sequence). The CDR3 length is 16 residues. The CDR3, as DNA: TGTGCCAGCAGCTTAGGAGCGGGTCAACAATCCTTTACGCAGTATTTT. Encoded protein: CASSLGAGQQSFTQYF.

This clonotype is a singleton in its sample. Possible read error: a much larger clone is one base away. Because it lacks the conserved phenylalanine or tryptophan at the end, this CDR3 is likely a read error. The genes are TRBV20-1 and TRBJ2-3; D unclear. The germline V gene encodes CDR1 DFQATT and CDR2 SNEGSKA (reference sequence). The CDR3 loop spans 12 amino acids. The V end was cut by 5 bases, the J end by 5 bases, with 11 bases between. The chain's CDR3 is CSAVRELDTQYS. CDR3 DNA: TGCAGTGCTGTCCGAGAGTTAGATACGCAGTATTCT.

The V call is TRBV20-1, the J call TRBJ1-6; 10 bases are a match to TRBD1. The CDR3 contains 16 residues. Unmatched junction bases numbered 11, after V lost 3 bases and J lost 9 bases. Looked up from germline, CDR1 is DFQATT and CDR2 is SNEGSKA (reference sequence). CDR3 amino acids: CSASVHRDRGTSPLHF. The CDR3 bases are TGCAGTGCTAGCGTACATCGGGACAGGGGAACTTCACCCCTCCACTTT.

This chain uses TRBV7-2 with TRBJ2-7; perhaps TRBD1 as D (6 bases). The DNA end lines up better with TRBJ2-5; the J call may be wrong. In germline, CDR1 is SGHTA, CDR2 FQGNSA. The CDR3 is 15 residues long. The CDR3 is CASSLAHRALETQYF. The CDR3 DNA follows: TGTGCCAGCAGCTTAGCGCACAGGGCTTTAGAGACCCAGTACTTC.

The chain combines TRBV7-9 with TRBJ1-1; weak D call: TRBD1 (6 bases). Trimming shortened V by 5 bases and J by 1 base, and 20 bases separated the two germline ends. CDR1 and CDR2 from the germline V gene are SEHNR and FQNEAQ (reference sequence). This CDR3 is 17 amino acids long. CDR3 sequence (DNA): TGTGCCAGCAGCCGCGGTTACACAGGGTTGAGGAACACTGAAGCTTTCTTT. Residues: CASSRGYTGLRNTEAFF.

This clonotype came up a few times. The genes are TRBV4-2 and TRBJ1-1; no reliable D call. Germline V gene lookup returns CDR1 LGHNA and CDR2 YNFKEQ. Trimming stripped 0 bases from V and 5 bases from J, with 10 bases between. The CDR3 covers 14 residues. The CDR3, as DNA: TGTGCCAGCAGCCAAGATGGTGGTGGGACTGAAGCTTTCTTT. Protein sequence: CASSQDGGGTEAFF.

This chain connects TRBV12-3 or TRBV12-4 to TRBJ2-7; D ambiguous. Trimming took off 2 bases at V and 2 bases at J, with 10 bases between the two ends. The CDR3 loop spans 14 amino acids. CDR3 amino acids: CASSLRPGPYEQYF. For the CDR3, the DNA is TGTGCCAGCAGTTTAAGACCCGGCCCCTACGAGCAGTACTTC.

This clonotype was counted many times. The chain couples TRBV11-2 to TRBJ2-3; D may be TRBD1 or TRBD2 (5 bases each). V was pared by 3 bases and J by 4 bases, with 17 bases between. Germline CDR1 and CDR2: SGHAT and FQNNGV. The CDR3 runs to 16 residues. The CDR3 spells CASSFTGRTLSDTQYF. CDR3 bases: TGTGCCAGCAGCTTCACGGGGCGAACGCTGTCAGATACGCAGTATTTT.

This chain links TRBV30 with TRBJ2-3; TRBD1 matches at 8 bases. The junction had 3 bases not matched to a gene; V was cut back by 6 bases and J by 4 bases. This CDR3 region has 12 residues. Germline CDR1 reads GTSNPN; CDR2 reads SVGIG (reference sequence). The chain's CDR3 is CACDRGSDTQYF. CDR3 DNA sequence: TGTGCCTGCGACAGGGGTTCAGATACGCAGTATTTT.

This clonotype came up many times. The chain uses TRBV7-9 and TRBJ1-2; 9 nucleotides match TRBD1. Germline V gene lookup returns CDR1 SEHNR and CDR2 FQNEAQ (reference sequence). The CDR3 loop spans 14 amino acids. Trimming took 4 bases from V and 2 from J; bases not matched to a gene: 2. CDR3 residues: CASSSGTGNYGYTF. CDR3 DNA sequence: TGTGCCAGCAGCTCCGGGACAGGGAACTATGGCTACACCTTC.

In its sample, this clonotype was seen a few times. The chain is built from TRBV24-1 and TRBJ2-1, with D perhaps matching TRBD1 (5 bases). This CDR3 has 14 residues. V lost 4 bases to trimming and J lost 6 bases, with 12 bases between them. The germline gives CDR1 KGHDR, CDR2 SFDVKD. This CDR3 reads CATSERQGANEQFF. The CDR3 DNA reads as TGTGCCACCAGTGAGAGGCAGGGTGCCAATGAGCAGTTCTTC.

This clonotype has only a few counts. CDR3 DNA sequence: TGCAGTGCTCGGGCAACTGAAGCTTTCTTT. This codes for CSARATEAFF. This rearrangement joins TRBV20-1 to TRBJ1-1, with no clear D. From germline, CDR1 is DFQATT and CDR2 SNEGSKA (reference sequence). Trimming took off 5 bases at V and 5 bases at J, with 6 bases between the two ends. The CDR3 is made up of 10 amino acids.

Only a few counts were recorded for this clonotype. J is TRBJ1-1 and V is TRBV9, with D maybe TRBD1 (6 bases). The CDR3 has 15 residues. V was cut by 4 bases and J by 0 bases, with 13 bases left in between. CDR1 is SGDLS, CDR2 YYNGEE, per germline. CDR3 bases: TGTGCCAGCAGCCCTCCGGGGGCAGTGAACACTGAAGCTTTCTTT. The encoded protein is CASSPPGAVNTEAFF.

Concerning this clonotype itself: This CDR3 fails to terminate in the conserved phenylalanine or tryptophan, so it likely reflects a read error. The rearrangement joins TRBV10-3 to TRBJ2-3, with a possible D match to TRBD2 (6 bases). The CDR3 has 14 residues. V lost 6 bases and J 2 bases, leaving 12 bases between the germline ends. CDR1 is ENHRY, CDR2 SYGVKD, per germline. DNA of the CDR3: TGTGCCATCAGCTCTAGCGCCTACACAGATACGCAGTATTTA. This gives the protein CAISSSAYTDTQYL.

The table lists this clonotype with a count of one. The chain employs TRBV7-2 and TRBJ1-2; 9 bases fit TRBD1. Germline CDR1 is SGHTA and CDR2 is FQGNSA. J gave up 4 bases and V 4 bases, and 10 bases lay outside the gene matches. The CDR3 totals 16 residues. CDR3 nucleotide sequence: TGTGCCAGCAGCTACCACTCGGACAGGGGTGGCTATGGCTACACCTTC. Protein sequence: CASSYHSDRGGYGYTF.

This clonotype has ten or more counts. The V and J genes are TRBV5-1 and TRBJ2-5, with a tentative D call TRBD2 (6 bases). The CDR3 is 15 amino acids. V was trimmed by 2 bases and J by 1 base, leaving 12 bases between them. Looked up from germline, CDR1 is SGHRS and CDR2 is YFSETQ. CDR3 in DNA: TGCGCCAGCAGCTTCAGTAGCGGTATCCAAGAGACCCAGTACTTC. Translated: CASSFSSGIQETQYF.

The chain couples TRBV5-4 to TRBJ2-3; D might be TRBD2 (5 bases). V was clipped by 3 bases and J by 8 bases, with 10 bases between them. The germline V gene encodes CDR1 SGHNT and CDR2 YYREEE (reference sequence). The length of the CDR3 is 12 residues. The CDR3 region has the DNA TGTGCCAGCAGCTCCCCTCGGGGTACGCAGTATTTT. As protein: CASSSPRGTQYF.

The table lists this clonotype with a few counts. The chain joins TRBV5-1 to TRBJ2-1, with TRBD1 matching over 10 bases. Germline CDR1 SGHRS, CDR2 YFSETQ. The CDR3 length is 17 residues. Trimming took 0 bases from V and 8 from J; bases not matched to a gene: 11. The CDR3 region is CASSLVLSGTGADEQFF. In DNA, the CDR3 is TGCGCCAGCAGCTTGGTTCTCTCCGGGACAGGGGCTGATGAGCAGTTCTTC.

The gene calls are TRBV4-2 and TRBJ2-7, with TRBD2 matching over 7 bases. V lost 2 bases and J lost 4; bases outside the gene matches: 5. Germline V gene lookup returns CDR1 LGHNA and CDR2 YNFKEQ. This CDR3 is 14 amino acids long. The CDR3 coding sequence is TGTGCCAGCAGCCAACCGGGCGGGAGATACGAGCAGTACTTC. As protein: CASSQPGGRYEQYF.

CDR3 DNA: TGTGCCAGCAGCGTAGGGCCAGGGCATGGCTACACCTTC. It yields the protein CASSVGPGHGYTF. The rearrangement joins TRBV9 to TRBJ1-2, with D maybe TRBD1 (5 bases). CDR3 length: 13 residues. Germline V gene data show CDR1 as SGDLS and CDR2 as YYNGEE. V was pared by 0 bases and J by 6 bases, with 9 bases between.

In this sample, this clonotype turned up a few times. The V and J genes are TRBV27 and TRBJ2-3, with 7 bases that match TRBD1. The CDR3 is 15 residues long. J was trimmed by 4 bases and V by 0 bases; bases with no gene match: 4. The germline gives CDR1 MNHEY, CDR2 SMNVEV (reference sequence). For the CDR3, the DNA is TGTGCCAGCAGTTTATCTGACAGGGCAGCAGATACGCAGTATTTT. Its protein product is CASSLSDRAADTQYF.